The 18 T cell receptor beta chains below were found in one sample sequenced in a study of PD-L1 blockade in urothelial cancer. Time point indicated: pretreatment peripheral blood. Using immunoSEQ multiplex PCR, the repertoire was profiled, and TCRdb retains in-frame clones only, with some absent. The table records about 63,000 clones, under 90% of them present only once. The specimen was PBMCs, collected around atezolizumab (anti-PD-L1) treatment. The receptors were sampled from a man aged 65 to 79 with urothelial cancer.

This clone has just one count. The gene calls are TRBV18 and TRBJ1-3; 7 bases fit TRBD1. V trimming: 3 bases; J trimming: 0 bases; junction bases outside the gene matches: 8. The length of the CDR3 is 17 residues. Germline V gene data show CDR1 as KGHSH and CDR2 as LQKENI. The CDR3 is CASSPQGGLGSGNTIYF. The CDR3 DNA sequence: TGTGCCAGCTCACCTCAAGGGGGCCTCGGCTCTGGAAACACCATATATTTT.

The chain carries TRBV5-1 and TRBJ2-1, with D perhaps TRBD2 (6 bases). The CDR3 contains 15 residues. V was cut by 3 bases and J by 3 bases, with 13 bases left in between. Germline loops: CDR1 SGHRS, CDR2 YFSETQ. CDR3 bases: TGCGCCAGCAGCTCCAGGAGGGCCGACTACAATGAGCAGTTCTTC. Encoded protein: CASSSRRADYNEQFF.

V usage is TRBV18 and J usage is TRBJ2-6, with 11 bases fitting TRBD1. Trimming took 3 bases from V and 0 from J; bases not matched to a gene: 1. Germline V CDR1 and CDR2: KGHSH, LQKENI. This CDR3 contains 17 residues. DNA for the CDR3: TGTGCCAGCTCACCCGGGACAGGGGGCTCTGGGGCCAACGTCCTGACTTTC. This gives the protein CASSPGTGGSGANVLTF.

The chain carries TRBV30 and TRBJ2-3, with D possibly TRBD2 on 5 matching bases. Germline-derived CDR1 and CDR2 are GTSNPN and SVGIG (reference sequence). V was cut by 0 bases and J by 3 bases, with 13 bases left in between. This CDR3 has 15 residues. The CDR3 is CAWSVRGSGTDTQYF. CDR3 in DNA: TGTGCCTGGAGTGTTAGAGGGAGTGGAACAGATACGCAGTATTTT.

This chain links TRBV18 with TRBJ2-2; 7 nucleotides agree with TRBD1. CDR3 size: 14 residues. With V trimmed by 3 bases and J by 6 bases, 4 bases remained unmatched. Looked up from germline, CDR1 is KGHSH and CDR2 is LQKENI. The CDR3 sequence: CASSPPTGSGELFF. The CDR3 nucleotides are TGTGCCAGCTCACCTCCGACAGGGTCCGGGGAGCTGTTTTTT.

This sequence joins TRBV5-1 and TRBJ1-1; 9 nucleotides align to TRBD1. Germline values: CDR1 SGHRS, CDR2 YFSETQ. The CDR3 consists of 20 residues. V shed 2 bases, J shed 3 bases, and the junction held 20 bases outside the gene matches. As DNA, the CDR3 is TGCGCCAGCAGCTTCCATTGGCGGGGGACAGGGCCTTATAAGGACACTGAAGCTTTCTTT. Its translation: CASSFHWRGTGPYKDTEAFF.

The chain combines TRBV10-2 with TRBJ2-3; TRBD1 is a possible D gene (6 bases). The germline V gene has CDR1 WSHSY and CDR2 SAAADI. V lost 2 bases and J 4 bases, leaving 7 bases between the germline ends. This CDR3 has 13 residues. In nucleotides, the CDR3 is TGCGCCAGCAGTGAGGGGGGCGCAGATACGCAGTATTTT. Protein: CASSEGGADTQYF.

This clone has at least ten counts. This chain links TRBV6-1 with TRBJ1-2; 7 positions match TRBD1. The V gene end was trimmed by 5 bases and the J gene end by 5 bases; junction bases not matched to a gene: 5. CDR1 is MNHNS, CDR2 SASEGT, per germline. The length of the CDR3 is 13 residues. The CDR3 reads CASSLGQEYGYTF. CDR3 nucleotides: TGTGCCAGCAGTCTCGGACAGGAATATGGCTACACCTTC.

V and J are TRBV28 and TRBJ2-3, with TRBD2 as a possible D gene (5 bases). Trimming shortened V by 3 bases and J by 1 base, and 5 bases separated the two germline ends. This CDR3 spans 13 amino acids. Per germline, CDR1 MDHEN and CDR2 SYDVKM. The CDR3 region is CASSFSGTDTQYF. The CDR3 nucleotides are TGTGCCAGCAGTTTTAGCGGCACAGATACGCAGTATTTT.

The CDR3 sequence is CASSDLRSYNEQFF. The CDR3 nucleotides are TGTGCCAGCAGTGACTTACGCTCCTACAATGAGCAGTTCTTC. This chain links TRBV5-6 with TRBJ2-1; D remains ambiguous. Trimming removed 5 bases from V and 0 bases from J, with 9 bases in between. CDR1 and CDR2 from the germline V gene are SGHDT and YYEEEE. The CDR3 has 14 residues. The variable domain in full, with the rest retrieved from reference TRBV5-6 and TRBJ2-1, is DAGVTQSPTHLIKTRGQQVTLRCSPKSGHDTVSWYQQALGQGPQFIFQYYEEEERQRGNFPDRFSGHQFPNYSSELNVNALLLGDSALYLCASSDLRSYNEQFFGPGTRLTVL.

V gene TRBV18 combines with J gene TRBJ1-2, with 10 positions matching TRBD1. J was trimmed by 2 bases and V by 3 bases; bases with no gene match: 6. This CDR3 has 16 residues. Per the germline V gene, CDR1 is KGHSH and CDR2 is LQKENI. The CDR3 sequence is CASSPDRGQANYGYTF. CDR3 sequence (DNA): TGTGCCAGCTCACCCGACAGGGGGCAAGCGAACTATGGCTACACCTTC. The full variable domain, in which reference TRBV18 and TRBJ1-2 provide the parts outside the CDR3, is NAGVMQNPRHLVRRRGQEARLRCSPMKGHSHVYWYRQLPEEGLKFMVYLQKENIIDESGMPKERFSAEFPKEGPSILRIQQVVRGDSAAYFCASSPDRGQANYGYTFGSGTRLTVV.

The genes are TRBV5-5 and TRBJ2-7, with D possibly TRBD2 on 5 matching bases. Germline CDR1 is SGHKS and CDR2 is YYEKEE (reference sequence). The germline V and J ends were trimmed by 4 bases and 1 base, with 15 bases remaining between them. The CDR3 contains 15 residues. The CDR3 region has the DNA TGTGCCAGCAGCGTGGGAGCCCTAACTTCCTACGAGCAGTACTTC. Encoded protein: CASSVGALTSYEQYF.

The V and J genes are TRBV6-1 and TRBJ1-5; the D is unclear. The ends were cut back, 0 bases at V and 0 bases at J, with 9 bases in the middle. The germline V gene encodes CDR1 MNHNS and CDR2 SASEGT. This CDR3 region has 16 residues. The CDR3 is CASSEAVSGSNQPQHF. CDR3 nucleotide sequence: TGTGCCAGCAGTGAAGCCGTCAGTGGTAGCAATCAGCCCCAGCATTTT.

The chain combines TRBV19 with TRBJ2-3; TRBD2 matches at 10 bases. V was pared by 3 bases and J by 6 bases, with 9 bases of the junction left unmatched. CDR3 length equals 16 residues. The germline V gene encodes CDR1 LNHDA and CDR2 SQIVND (reference sequence). In DNA form, the CDR3 reads TGTGCCAGTAGTATGGGCCCAGCGGGAGGGCCGGATACGCAGTATTTT. Translation gives CASSMGPAGGPDTQYF.

Note on this clone: At one end the junction does not follow the germline gene, possibly because of a read error. For the CDR3, the DNA is TGTGCCGGCAGGACGGACCAGGGCGAGCAGTACTTC. It encodes CAGRTDQGEQYF. The chain joins TRBV2 to TRBJ2-7, with D possibly being TRBD1 (5 bases). The CDR3 extends over 12 amino acids. Germline CDR1 reads SNHLY; CDR2 reads FYNNEI.

The chain is built from TRBV5-5 and TRBJ1-2, with 9 positions matching TRBD1. The CDR3 runs 16 residues. V lost 4 bases and J lost 2; bases outside the gene matches: 9. Germline V gene sequence: CDR1 SGHKS, CDR2 YYEKEE (reference sequence). In DNA, the CDR3 is TGTGCCAGCAGCCTATTTACAGGGGGCGGGAACTATGGCTACACCTTC. Translated: CASSLFTGGGNYGYTF.

V and J are TRBV6-4 and TRBJ2-7; 7 bases are shared with TRBD2. The CDR3 totals 12 residues. V trimming: 5 bases; J trimming: 7 bases; junction bases outside the gene matches: 5. Germline V gives CDR1 MRHNA, CDR2 SNTAGT. The CDR3 protein is CASSSDGGEQYF. DNA for the CDR3: TGTGCCAGCAGTTCAGACGGGGGGGAGCAGTACTTC.

The chain carries TRBV7-4 and TRBJ2-7; 9 bases fit TRBD2. Looked up from germline, CDR1 is SGHVT and CDR2 is SQSDAQ. There are 15 residues in the CDR3. After removal of 1 base from V and 5 bases from J, the junction contained 6 bases not matched to a gene. Here the CDR3 reads CASSLVGTSSHEQYF. The CDR3 nucleotides are TGTGCCAGCAGCTTAGTTGGGACTAGCAGTCACGAGCAGTACTTC.